Sequencing of this TCR beta chain was carried out in a study of blood T cell repertoires in COVID-19 (dated by TCRdb to 2018 to 2021). Some background on the complete study: Collaborator samples came from the United States, Italy and Spain and covered acute and convalescent phases of COVID-19. The material from the prospective study consisted of cDNA or gDNA derived from T cells, B-cell-depleted T cells, or PBMCs. The dataset comprised deeply sampled blood TCRbeta repertoires from subjects exposed to, actively infected with, or recovered from COVID-19. A freely available public database, intended as a resource for researchers studying the immune response to SARS-CoV-2, is where the repertoires were released. Samples were obtained from the ongoing ImmuneRACE study (first 160 participants) and from over a thousand subjects provided by 6 global collaborators. The sample metadata nearly always contained a de-identified subject ID, COVID-19 status, age in years and sex. Where available, HLA class I and class II types were taken from metadata supplied by the sample provider and were not determined by assay-based typing.

Participants in the prospective study were enrolled through a virtual design, were aged about 18 to 89 years, and lived in under 25 United States geographic areas. Cohort assignment in the prospective study relied on participant-reported clinical history from a screening survey and a study questionnaire. In the prospective study, whole blood, serum and a nasopharyngeal or oropharyngeal swab were collected from each participant by mobile phlebotomists. Prospective study participants could optionally give additional blood draws and questionnaires over an approximately 2-month period. Blood samples from the prospective study were shipped frozen or at room temperature prior to DNA extraction. Concerning this clone itself: This receptor's antigen is unknown. Base qualities are missing; no much larger clone stands one base away.

The junction shows trimming of 9 bases on V and 2 bases on J, and the gene matches do not reach 10 bases of it. The CDR3, from cysteine to phenylalanine, totals 15 residues. Solely the CDR3 DNA is kept, with 45 bases framed from the first base. According to the germline V gene, CDR1 reads SNHLY and CDR2 reads FYNNEI. What the authors observed across the whole study: How much clinical and demographic metadata was included differed by source and by participant, and the metadata was provided uncurated.

The immunoSEQ Assay, a bias-controlled multiplex PCR, was used to amplify TCRbeta CDR3 regions from genomic DNA. Regarding the original processing steps: Within the assay, amplification of reference gene primers was used to estimate how many nucleated cells each sample contained. Sequence reads were collapsed and filtered to measure the absolute abundance of every unique TCRbeta CDR3 rearrangement. For each sample, productive Simpson clonality was calculated as the square root of Simpson's diversity index over productive rearrangements. The clones in this table, taken by TCRdb from immuneACCESS, are in-frame only. Not every clone is retained; where verified, under half of the shortfall comes from an unresolved V gene, and the cause of the rest is unknown. V and J calls and clone size are as listed in that table; D and trimming were resolved from the DNA. The sample table lists 200,000 or so clones, approximately 90% of them with a count of one. The ten largest clones add up to 3.5% to 4.5% of the sample.

The source is a woman aged 40 to 50 with acute COVID-19. This receptor chain uses TRBV2 and TRBJ1-1, and 9 bases in between align with TRBD1. The specimen sequenced was PBMCs or T cells enriched from blood (not recorded which). The sequence in DNA is TGTGCCAGAACTAACAGGGGGCGGCCTAACACTGAAGCTTTCTTT. Translated, this is CARTNRGRPNTEAFF.